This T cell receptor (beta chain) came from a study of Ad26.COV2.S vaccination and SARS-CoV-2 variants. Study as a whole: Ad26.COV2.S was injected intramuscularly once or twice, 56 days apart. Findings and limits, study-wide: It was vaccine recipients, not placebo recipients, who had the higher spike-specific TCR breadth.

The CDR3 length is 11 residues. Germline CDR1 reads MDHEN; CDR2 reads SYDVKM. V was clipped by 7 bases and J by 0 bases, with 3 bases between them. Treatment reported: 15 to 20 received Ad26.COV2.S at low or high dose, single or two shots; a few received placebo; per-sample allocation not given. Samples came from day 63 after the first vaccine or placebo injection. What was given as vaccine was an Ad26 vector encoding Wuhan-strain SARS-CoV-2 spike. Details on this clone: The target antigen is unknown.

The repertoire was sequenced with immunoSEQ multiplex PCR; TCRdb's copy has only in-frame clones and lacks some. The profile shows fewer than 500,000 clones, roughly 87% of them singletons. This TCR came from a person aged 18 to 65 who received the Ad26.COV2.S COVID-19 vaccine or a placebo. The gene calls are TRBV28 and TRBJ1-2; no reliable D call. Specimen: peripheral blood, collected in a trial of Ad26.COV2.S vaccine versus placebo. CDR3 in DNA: TGTGCCAGCAATTCTAACTATGGCTACACCTTC. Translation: CASNSNYGYTF.